These 18 T cell receptor beta chains share one sample of origin, sequenced in a study of cytomegalovirus exposure and HLA in healthy donors. It was with 60 Vbeta and 13 Jbeta primers that the PCR ran. Here immunoSEQ multiplex PCR was the method, and the copy in TCRdb shows in-frame clones only, minus some. This sample has around 140,000 clones, with approximately 61% found just once. Sample: PBMCs. The receptors derive from a woman aged 35 to 49 in good health and CMV-seronegative.

The chain is built from TRBV2 and TRBJ1-5; maybe TRBD1 (6 bases). Germline assignment: CDR1 SNHLY and CDR2 FYNNEI. V gave up 7 bases and J gave up 3 bases, with 10 bases separating them. CDR3 size: 13 residues. The DNA for the CDR3 is TGTGCCAGCATGAGACAGGTCAATCAGCCCCAGCATTTT. Amino acids: CASMRQVNQPQHF.

This chain connects TRBV5-1 to TRBJ1-5; tentatively, D is TRBD1 (6 bases). Germline CDR1 reads SGHRS; CDR2 reads YFSETQ. The CDR3 covers 14 residues. V lost 4 bases and J 7 bases, leaving 15 bases between the germline ends. The CDR3 bases are TGCGCCAGCAGCCGAGAGGGGGATGGGCAGCCCCAGCATTTT. This translates into CASSREGDGQPQHF.

V is TRBV28 and J is TRBJ2-1; D is perhaps TRBD1 (6 bases). V was pared by 6 bases and J by 4 bases, with 19 bases between. Germline V gene data show CDR1 as MDHEN and CDR2 as SYDVKM. The CDR3 loop spans 16 amino acids. DNA of the CDR3: TGTGCCAGCAGACCTACAGGGCCTGGGCTTTACAATGAGCAGTTCTTC. Protein: CASRPTGPGLYNEQFF. Full variable domain (remainder filled in from reference TRBV28 and TRBJ2-1): DVKVTQSSRYLVKRTGEKVFLECVQDMDHENMFWYRQDPGLGLRLIYFSYDVKMKEKGDIPEGYSVSREKKERFSLILESASTNQTSMYLCASRPTGPGLYNEQFFGPGTRLTVL.

The chain carries TRBV9 and TRBJ1-5; D call uncertain. There are 13 residues in the CDR3. Deletions cut 0 bases from V and 7 bases from J, with 8 bases between. Germline assignment: CDR1 SGDLS and CDR2 YYNGEE. The CDR3 region is CASSVDPQQPQHF. The CDR3 region has the DNA TGTGCCAGCAGCGTAGACCCACAGCAGCCCCAGCATTTT.

This clone has more than one count but fewer than ten. The V gene is TRBV7-8, the J gene TRBJ2-3; 9 nucleotides align to TRBD2. The length of the CDR3 is 14 residues. V gave up 7 bases and J gave up 1 base; unmatched junction bases: 3. Germline CDR1 and CDR2: SGHVS and FQNEAQ. Here the CDR3 reads CASIPSGGTDTQYF. As DNA, the CDR3 is TGTGCCAGCATCCCTAGCGGGGGCACAGATACGCAGTATTTT.

Only one count was recorded for this clone. The chain couples TRBV13 to TRBJ1-4; D is ambiguous. V lost 5 bases and J lost 8, with 12 bases in between. The CDR3 length is 13 residues. Per the germline V gene, CDR1 is PRHDT and CDR2 is FYEKMQ (reference sequence). The CDR3 DNA reads as TGTGCCAGCAGCCCTGGACTGACCGAAAAACTGTTTTTT. Protein product: CASSPGLTEKLFF.

This clone was detected a few times. The chain combines TRBV5-6 with TRBJ2-1, with 10 bases aligning to TRBD2. CDR3 size: 15 residues. J lost 7 bases, V lost 6 bases, and 10 bases had no gene match. Germline V gene sequence: CDR1 SGHDT, CDR2 YYEEEE. The CDR3 protein is CASTFAGTSANEQFF. CDR3 nucleotides: TGTGCCAGCACTTTCGCCGGGACTAGCGCGAATGAGCAGTTCTTC.

This clone was seen only once. The chain joins TRBV15 to TRBJ1-5; maybe TRBD1 (6 bases). The CDR3 sequence is 16 residues long. Trimming removed 2 bases from V and 4 bases from J, with 15 bases in between. Germline-derived CDR1 and CDR2 are LNHNV and YYDKDF (reference sequence). The CDR3 protein is CATSRSTGMANQPQHF. The CDR3 coding sequence is TGTGCCACCAGCAGATCGACAGGTATGGCAAATCAGCCCCAGCATTTT.

The chain couples TRBV5-1 to TRBJ1-1; no firm D call. The V gene's germline CDR1 is SGHRS and CDR2 YFSETQ. V lost 5 bases to trimming and J lost 4 bases, with 12 bases between them. The CDR3 sequence is 13 residues long. CDR3 nucleotide sequence: TGCGCCAGCAGTGCGGGCCGTACCACTGAAGCTTTCTTT. As protein: CASSAGRTTEAFF.

J is TRBJ1-6 and V is TRBV30; TRBD1 might be the D (5 bases). The germline CDR1 and CDR2 sequences are GTSNPN and SVGIG (reference sequence). Between the trimmed V and J ends, which lost 0 bases and 0 bases, there was a span of 12 bases. CDR3 length: 17 residues. CDR3 loop: CAWSVSGASSYNSPLHF. The CDR3 nucleotides read TGTGCCTGGAGTGTATCTGGGGCTAGCTCCTATAATTCACCCCTCCACTTT.

The chain has TRBV5-6 and TRBJ1-2; possibly TRBD1 for D (5 bases). V shed 2 bases and J shed 0 bases, with 8 bases lying between them. Per the germline V gene, CDR1 is SGHDT and CDR2 is YYEEEE. CDR3 length: 14 amino acids. This CDR3 is CASSFDRSNYGYTF. The CDR3 nucleotides are TGTGCCAGCAGCTTCGACAGATCTAACTATGGCTACACCTTC.

The chain recombines TRBV5-4 with TRBJ2-4; D is possibly TRBD2 (7 bases). CDR3 length equals 14 residues. Germline V gene sequence: CDR1 SGHNT, CDR2 YYREEE (reference sequence). Between the trimmed V and J ends, which lost 4 bases and 7 bases, there was a span of 15 bases. In DNA form, the CDR3 reads TGTGCCAGCAGCAACCAGGGGAGGGGGAACATTCAGTACTTC. Encoded protein: CASSNQGRGNIQYF.

This chain links TRBV30 with TRBJ1-1, with D unresolved. This CDR3 is built from 13 residues. The V and J ends lost 0 bases and 5 bases respectively, with 10 bases between them. Germline CDR1 reads GTSNPN; CDR2 reads SVGIG (reference sequence). CDR3 in amino acids: CAWSVQRGTEAFF. CDR3 DNA sequence: TGTGCCTGGAGTGTACAACGGGGAACTGAAGCTTTCTTT.

This sequence joins TRBV6-5 and TRBJ1-1, with unresolved D. The CDR3 loop spans 13 amino acids. Germline V CDR1 and CDR2: MNHEY, SVGAGI. The V and J ends lost 7 bases and 0 bases respectively, with 9 bases between them. DNA of the CDR3: TGTGCCAGCACCGGAGGCATGAACACTGAAGCTTTCTTT. It is translated as CASTGGMNTEAFF.

The J gene is TRBJ2-3, the V gene TRBV9; no definite D call. CDR3 length: 13 amino acids. V was shortened by 2 bases and J by 0 bases, with 4 bases between the two germline ends. The germline V gene encodes CDR1 SGDLS and CDR2 YYNGEE. The CDR3 DNA reads TGTGCCAGCAGCGTTAGTAGCACAGATACGCAGTATTTT. Amino acids: CASSVSSTDTQYF.

The genes are TRBV11-2 and TRBJ2-1, with 9 bases that match TRBD1. CDR1 is SGHAT and CDR2 is FQNNGV in the germline V gene. V lost 2 bases and J lost 1; bases outside the gene matches: 3. CDR3 length: 16 residues. Here the CDR3 reads CASSLWGQGSYNEQFF. The CDR3 region has the DNA TGTGCCAGCAGCTTATGGGGACAGGGTTCCTACAATGAGCAGTTCTTC.

The chain's CDR3 is CASSLGGNSPLHF. CDR3 in DNA: TGTGCCAGCAGTTTAGGGGGCAATTCACCCCTCCACTTT. The J gene is TRBJ1-6, the V gene TRBV28; D may be TRBD1 (6 bases). V was clipped by 2 bases and J by 7 bases, with 6 bases between them. Germline V gene data show CDR1 as MDHEN and CDR2 as SYDVKM. CDR3 size: 13 residues.

This clone was picked up one time. The rearrangement uses TRBV7-2 and TRBJ1-4; D perhaps matches TRBD1 (6 bases). From germline, CDR1 is SGHTA and CDR2 FQGNSA. This CDR3 has 14 amino acids. Trimming cost V 6 bases and J 8 bases, with 16 bases left between them. In nucleotides, the CDR3 is TGTGCCAGCAGTCGACAGGCCATGGGGGAAAAACTGTTTTTT. This gives the protein CASSRQAMGEKLFF.